This TCR beta chain was profiled in a study of blood T cells in healthy people across ages. About the research overall: About one barcoded beta molecule was captured per two T cells (by template switching). Study results and caveats: PBMCs went unsorted, and a conclusive naive versus antigen-experienced comparison was therefore prevented.

In its sample, this clonotype was seen a few times. As yet, its antigen is unknown. A second PCR of 7 to 11 cycles used a sample-barcoded 5' primer and a J-beta primer mix. A single record per CDR3 protein comes from TCRdb applying MiXCR to the 5' RACE reads. Among roughly 700,000 distinct CDR3 sequences listed, 20% to 30% were seen once. This CDR3 region has 15 residues. V lost 2 bases and J lost 0; bases outside the gene matches: 4. CDR1 SQVTM and CDR2 ANQGSEA come from the germline V gene. Isolated PBMCs totaled at least 6.5 million in each sample. The same sample was also used in a study of T cells of mothers and their children. That work contributes: In the second PCR, M1S primer introduced barcodes and 2-4 random bases.

The TCR comes from a boy between 5 and 17 years old in good health. The V and J genes are TRBV29-1 and TRBJ2-1; 7 bases line up with TRBD1. The sample comprised blood. The CDR3 loop reads CSVEKSGGSYNEQFF. The CDR3 nucleotides read TGCAGCGTTGAAAAGTCAGGGGGCTCCTACAATGAGCAGTTCTTC.